This record covers a single T cell receptor beta chain. The antigen remains unidentified. This specimen comes from a study of T-cell memory formation after mild COVID-19. Per the germline V gene, CDR1 is SGHTA and CDR2 is FQGNSA. The length of the CDR3 is 15 residues. V dropped 4 bases and J dropped 1 base, with 12 bases sitting between them. Study-wide results and limits: Balance between CD4 and CD8 was seen in clones contracting day 15 to 85, and a CD4+ lean was seen in later expanders. Pre-infection memory showed some responding clones, and this suggested that cross-reactive memory joined. SARS-CoV-2 specificity was not confirmed for second-wave clones peaking on day 37. Clones that contracted clustered mainly in CM and EM if CD4+ and in EMRA if CD8+.

Using its own MiXCR run on the 5' RACE reads, TCRdb lists one record per CDR3 protein. The profile shows hundreds of thousands of distinct CDR3 sequences, roughly 18% of them singletons. The sample consisted of PBMCs or a T cell subset sorted from them (not recorded which). The TCR comes from an adult woman who had mild COVID-19 (a few samples of this study predate the infection). Cell type and time point are not known. The chain combines TRBV7-2 with TRBJ2-3, with D maybe TRBD1 (5 bases). The CDR3 is CASSYRGIGTDTQYF. CDR3 sequence (DNA): TGTGCCAGCAGCTATAGGGGTATCGGCACAGATACGCAGTATTTT.